The rows below give T cell receptor beta chains drawn from one sample of a study of T cell clones after liver transplantation. Generated by immunoSEQ multiplex PCR, the TCRdb table keeps only in-frame clones and is missing some. Found here are 70,000 or so clones, more than 75% of them singletons; the top ten hold 2% to 3%. The input for sequencing was CD4+ T cells from blood, taken before liver transplant. The source of these receptors is a human donor who received a liver transplant. Both conserved end residues are part of each CDR3. D genes are given only for firm matches. Only part of the rows carry a size: once, few, many, or a class if the clone is expanded.

>.|TRBV7-6|.|TRBJ2-5|13
TGTGCCAGCAGCTTTAGTCACCAAGAGACCCAGTACTTC
CASSFSHQETQYF
>.|TRBV28|.|TRBJ1-2|13
TGTGCCAGCAGCCCAACAGGGCCCTATGGCTACACCTTC
CASSPTGPYGYTF
>.|TRBV30|.|TRBJ2-7|14
TGTGCCTGGAGTTCAGGGGTGAGGCTTCACGAGCAGTACTTC
CAWSSGVRLHEQYF
>TRBD2|TRBV5-6|.|TRBJ2-1|15
TGTGCCAGCACCTTACTAGCGGGGACTTACAATGAGCAGTTCTTC
CASTLLAGTYNEQFF
>.|TRBV18|.|TRBJ1-2|14
TGTGCCAGCTCACTTGACAGTCCTCTCTATGGCTACACCTTC
CASSLDSPLYGYTF
>.|TRBV2|.|TRBJ1-1|13
TGTGCCAGCAGTACGGACAGGAACACTGAAGCTTTCTTT
CASSTDRNTEAFF
>.|TRBV27|.|TRBJ2-7|11
TGTGCCAGCAGGCGAGGCTACGAGCAGTACTTC
CASRRGYEQYF
>TRBD2|TRBV11-2|.|TRBJ2-1|15
TGTGCCAGCAGCCCCCTGCTAGCGGGAGCCAATGAGCAGTTCTTC
CASSPLLAGANEQFF
>TRBD1|TRBV10-3|.|TRBJ1-1|12
TGTGCCATCAAAGGACAGGGCCCTGAAGCTTTCTTT
CAIKGQGPEAFF
>TRBD1|TRBV14|.|TRBJ2-1|15
TGTGCCAGCAGCCCGGGACAGGGCGACTACAATGAGCAGTTCTTC
CASSPGQGDYNEQFF
>.|TRBV11-3|.|TRBJ1-1|14
TGTGCCAGCAGCTTAACGGCAGGGCTCACTGAAGCTTTCTTT
CASSLTAGLTEAFF
>.|TRBV7-9|.|TRBJ1-2|12
TGTGCCAGCAGCACGACAGGAGATGGCTACACCTTC
CASSTTGDGYTF
>TRBD2|TRBV10-3|.|TRBJ2-5|13
TGTGCCAGTGGACTAGCGGGAGAAGAGACCCAGTACTTC
CASGLAGEETQYF
>TRBD2|TRBV6-5|.|TRBJ2-7|14
TGTGCCAGCAGTTCTGCTAGCGGGACCTACGAGCAGTACTTC
CASSSASGTYEQYF
>.|TRBV5-1|once|TRBJ2-3|15
TGCGCCAGCATAGAGGGCTTAGCCGGCACAGATACGCAGTATTTT
CASIEGLAGTDTQYF
>.|TRBV18|.|TRBJ1-4|14
TGTGCCAGCTCGCAGGACAGTATATATGAAAAACTGTTTTTT
CASSQDSIYEKLFF
>.|TRBV28|.|TRBJ1-4|16
TGTGCCAGCAGTCCCCATGAGGGAGGGTTACATGAAAAACTGTTTTTT
CASSPHEGGLHEKLFF
>TRBD1|TRBV5-1|.|TRBJ2-7|14
TGCGCCAGCAGCTTAGGACAGGCGGCCTACGAGCAGTACTTC
CASSLGQAAYEQYF
>.|TRBV19|.|TRBJ1-1|17
TGTGCCAGTAGTATGAGGCCGCCGGACACTATGAACACTGAAGCTTTCTTT
CASSMRPPDTMNTEAFF
>.|TRBV5-1|.|TRBJ2-1|13
TGCGCCAGCAGCTTGGCCAGGGATCGGGAGCAGTTCTTC
CASSLARDREQFF
>.|TRBV29-1|few|TRBJ1-1|11
TGCAGCCCTGACTTGAACACTGAAGCTTTCTTT
CSPDLNTEAFF
>TRBD1|TRBV10-3|.|TRBJ2-7|15
TGTGCCATCAGTGAGTCTGGACAGGGGGCCTACGAGCAGTACTTC
CAISESGQGAYEQYF
>TRBD2|TRBV11-2|.|TRBJ2-1|15
TGTGCCAGCAGCCTAGCCCAGCGGGGACACAATGAGCAGTTCTTC
CASSLAQRGHNEQFF
>.|TRBV6-1|once|TRBJ2-3|14
TGTGCCAGCAGTGAAGCAGGAAGTTCAAGTACGCAGTATTTT
CASSEAGSSSTQYF
>.|TRBV5-8|.|TRBJ2-1|15
TGTGCCAGCAGCTTGGCTGCGGGGCCCTACAATGAGCAGTTCTTC
CASSLAAGPYNEQFF
>TRBD2|TRBV6-1|.|TRBJ2-1|15
TGTGCCAGTTTAAGAGCGGGAGGCTCCTACAATGAGCAGTTCTTC
CASLRAGGSYNEQFF
>.|TRBV19|medium-sized|TRBJ1-1|13
TGTGCCAGTAGTATTTCAGTGAACACTGAAGCTTTCTTT
CASSISVNTEAFF
>.|TRBV5-1|.|TRBJ2-2|14
TGCGCCTCCCGACAGAACCCGGACACCGGGGAGCTGTTTTTT
CASRQNPDTGELFF
>.|TRBV29-1|.|TRBJ1-5|12
TGCAGCGCTGGGGGCGAGGGGCAGCCCCAGCATTTT
CSAGGEGQPQHF
>.|TRBV5-1|.|TRBJ2-3|15
TGCGCCAGCAGCTTGTTAGGACAGCGCACAGATACGCAGTATTTT
CASSLLGQRTDTQYF
>.|TRBV18|once|TRBJ2-3|16
TGTGCCAGCGCGAACCAGAGAGGGGCATATGCAGATACGCAGTATTTT
CASANQRGAYADTQYF
>.|TRBV6-5|.|TRBJ1-1|13
TGTGCCTCCTTCGGAGGGTTGAACACTGAAGCTTTCTTT
CASFGGLNTEAFF
>.|TRBV29-1|.|TRBJ2-5|12
TGCAGCGTTGAAAGGAGCCAAGAGACCCAGTACTTC
CSVERSQETQYF
>.|TRBV2|once|TRBJ2-2|15
TGTGCCAGCAGCCTAAAGGGGGGAGCGACCGGGGAGCTGTTTTTT
CASSLKGGATGELFF
>.|TRBV2|.|TRBJ2-1|17
TGTGCCAGCAGGAGGGGTGGCGGGACGGGCTCCTACAATGAGCAGTTCTTC
CASRRGGGTGSYNEQFF
>.|TRBV18|.|TRBJ1-5|13
TGTGCCAGCTCAGAACAGGGCAATCAGCCCCAGCATTTT
CASSEQGNQPQHF
>TRBD1|TRBV6-5|.|TRBJ1-5|15
TGTGCCAGCAGTCCCGGGACAGGGGACTATCAGCCCCAGCATTTT
CASSPGTGDYQPQHF
>TRBD2|TRBV4-3|.|TRBJ2-3|19
TGCGCCAGCAGCCAAGATCCCCCCCGACTAGCGGGAGGGGCAGATACGCAGTATTTT
CASSQDPPRLAGGADTQYF
>.|TRBV29-1|.|TRBJ1-2|12
TGCAGCGTTGAAGTGCTAGGATATGGCTACACCTTC
CSVEVLGYGYTF
>TRBD2|TRBV19|.|TRBJ2-1|19
TGTGCCAGTAGCCCTCCGCGACTAGCGGGAGATCTAACTTACAATGAGCAGTTCTTC
CASSPPRLAGDLTYNEQFF
>TRBD2|TRBV27|.|TRBJ2-4|18
TGTGCCAGCAGTTTCTCTTGGCGGGAGGGAATAGCCAAAAACATTCAGTACTTC
CASSFSWREGIAKNIQYF
>.|TRBV11-2|.|TRBJ2-7|16
TGTGCCAGCAGCTTAGGCATCGACAGGCCCACCTACGAGCAGTACTTC
CASSLGIDRPTYEQYF